One sample yielded the 7 T cell receptor beta chains listed below, sequenced in a study of cytomegalovirus exposure and HLA in healthy donors. Researchers ran the PCR with 60 Vbeta and 13 Jbeta primers. The method was immunoSEQ multiplex PCR; TCRdb's version includes in-frame clones alone and lacks a portion of them. The sample gives 140,000 to 150,000 clones, around 10% of which show up once; roughly 2% is in the top ten. Sequencing was done on a sample of PBMCs. The receptors derive from a man over 45 in good health and CMV-seronegative.

The chain joins TRBV11-2 to TRBJ2-1; 9 positions match TRBD2. This CDR3 region has 14 residues. V shed 1 base and J 10 bases; nucleotides not matched to a gene: 5. Germline V CDR1 and CDR2: SGHAT, FQNNGV. The CDR3 loop is CASSLGVAGDEQFF. CDR3 coding DNA: TGTGCCAGCAGCTTAGGGGTAGCGGGGGACGAGCAGTTCTTC.

The chain has TRBV5-1 and TRBJ2-3; tentatively, D is TRBD1 (6 bases). Trimming removed 0 bases from V and 6 bases from J, with 11 bases in between. CDR1 is SGHRS, CDR2 YFSETQ, per germline. This CDR3 comprises 14 residues. The CDR3 region is CASSLGRDTDTQYF. CDR3 sequence (DNA): TGCGCCAGCAGCTTGGGTCGGGACACGGATACGCAGTATTTT.

The sample holds a few counts of this clone. The chain is built from TRBV5-1 and TRBJ1-2; possible D gene TRBD1, 5 bases. Between the trimmed V and J ends, which lost 4 bases and 6 bases, there was a span of 22 bases. The CDR3 contains 16 residues. CDR1 SGHRS and CDR2 YFSETQ come from the germline V gene. In nucleotides, the CDR3 is TGCGCCAGCAGCCGACTTGGGGGGAACTTCCCCCATGGCTACACCTTC. This sequence encodes CASSRLGGNFPHGYTF.

This clone was seen only a few times. This chain connects TRBV30 to TRBJ1-6; unclear D gene. V lost 2 bases to trimming and J lost 11 bases, with 13 bases between them. From germline, CDR1 is GTSNPN and CDR2 SVGIG (reference sequence). This CDR3 has 13 residues. CDR3 DNA sequence: TGTGCCTGGAGTCCCACCACCGCTACACCCCTCCACTTT. Its translation: CAWSPTTATPLHF.

A few counts support this clone. V gene TRBV27 combines with J gene TRBJ2-3; 8 nucleotides match TRBD1. Germline lookup yields CDR1 MNHEY and CDR2 SMNVEV (reference sequence). There are 13 residues in the CDR3. V shed 6 bases, J shed 4 bases, and the junction held 3 bases outside the gene matches. The CDR3 DNA reads TGTGCCAGCAGGGACAGGGTCCCAGATACGCAGTATTTT. This gives the protein CASRDRVPDTQYF.

DNA for the CDR3: TGTGCCAGCAGCCAAGATTCGCTCGGGGTTCGGGTCGGACGAAACTATGGCTACACCTTC. The encoded protein is CASSQDSLGVRVGRNYGYTF. V and J are TRBV14 and TRBJ1-2; D remains unclear. Between the trimmed V and J ends, which lost 0 bases and 2 bases, there was a span of 25 bases. Germline V gene sequence: CDR1 SGHDN, CDR2 FVKESK. The CDR3 consists of 20 residues. Full variable domain (remainder filled in from reference TRBV14 and TRBJ1-2): EAGVTQFPSHSVIEKGQTVTLRCDPISGHDNLYWYRRVMGKEIKFLLHFVKESKQDESGMPNNRFLAERTGGTYSTLKVQPAELEDSGVYFCASSQDSLGVRVGRNYGYTFGSGTRLTVV.

This clone was seen a few times. The chain joins TRBV15 to TRBJ2-1; 7 bases map to TRBD1. This CDR3 comprises 13 residues. Germline loops: CDR1 LNHNV, CDR2 YYDKDF (reference sequence). Trimming took 6 bases from V and 7 from J; bases not matched to a gene: 6. In nucleotides, the CDR3 is TGTGCCACCAGAACCGGGACAGAAAATGAGCAGTTCTTC. Translated: CATRTGTENEQFF. Variable domain in full (rest from reference TRBV15 and TRBJ2-1): DAMVIQNPRYQVTQFGKPVTLSCSQTLNHNVMYWYQQKSSQAPKLLFHYYDKDFNNEADTPDNFQSRRPNTSFCFLDIRSPGLGDTAMYLCATRTGTENEQFFGPGTRLTVL.